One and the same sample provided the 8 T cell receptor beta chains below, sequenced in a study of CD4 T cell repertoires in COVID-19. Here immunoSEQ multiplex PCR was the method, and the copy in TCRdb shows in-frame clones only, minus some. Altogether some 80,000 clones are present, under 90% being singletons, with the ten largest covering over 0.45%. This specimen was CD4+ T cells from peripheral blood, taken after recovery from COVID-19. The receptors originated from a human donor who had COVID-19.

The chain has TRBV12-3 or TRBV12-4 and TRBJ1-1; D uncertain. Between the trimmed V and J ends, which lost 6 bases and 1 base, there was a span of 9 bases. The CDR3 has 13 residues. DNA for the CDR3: TGTGCCAGCAGCAGACGACAGAACACTGAAGCTTTCTTT. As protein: CASSRRQNTEAFF.

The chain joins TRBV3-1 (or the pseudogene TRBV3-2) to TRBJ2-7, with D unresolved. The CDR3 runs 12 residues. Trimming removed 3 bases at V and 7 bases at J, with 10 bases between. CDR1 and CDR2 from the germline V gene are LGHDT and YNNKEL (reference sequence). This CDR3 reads CASSHLSGEQYF. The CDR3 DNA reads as TGTGCCAGCAGCCACCTTTCTGGGGAGCAGTACTTC.

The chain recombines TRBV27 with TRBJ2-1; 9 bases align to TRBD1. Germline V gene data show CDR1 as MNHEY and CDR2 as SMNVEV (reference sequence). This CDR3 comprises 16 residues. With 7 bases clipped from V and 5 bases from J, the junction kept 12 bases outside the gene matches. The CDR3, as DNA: TGTGCCAGCACCCGACCGGGGACAGGGAAGAACAATGAGCAGTTCTTC. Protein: CASTRPGTGKNNEQFF.

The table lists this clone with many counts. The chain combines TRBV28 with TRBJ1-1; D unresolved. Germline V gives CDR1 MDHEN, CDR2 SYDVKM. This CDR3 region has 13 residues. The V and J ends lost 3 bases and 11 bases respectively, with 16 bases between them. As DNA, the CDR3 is TGTGCCAGCAGTTTCGGGGATGGCGCGGTGGCTTTCTTT. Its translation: CASSFGDGAVAFF.

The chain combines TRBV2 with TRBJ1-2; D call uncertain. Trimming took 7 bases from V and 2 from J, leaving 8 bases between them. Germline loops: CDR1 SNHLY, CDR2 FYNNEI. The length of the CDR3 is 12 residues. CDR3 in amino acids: CASIVGNYGYTF. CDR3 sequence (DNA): TGTGCCAGCATAGTGGGGAACTATGGCTACACCTTC.

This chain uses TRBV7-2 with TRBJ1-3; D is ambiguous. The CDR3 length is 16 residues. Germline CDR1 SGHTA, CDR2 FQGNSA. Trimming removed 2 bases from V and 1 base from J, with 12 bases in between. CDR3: CASSLLGSSSGNTIYF. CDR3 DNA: TGTGCCAGCAGCTTACTCGGCAGTTCATCTGGAAACACCATATATTTT.

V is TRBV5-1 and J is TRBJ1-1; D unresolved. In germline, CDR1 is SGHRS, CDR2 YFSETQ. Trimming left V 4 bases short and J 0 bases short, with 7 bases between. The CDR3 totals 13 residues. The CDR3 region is CASSKTLNTEAFF. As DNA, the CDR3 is TGCGCCAGCAGCAAGACACTGAACACTGAAGCTTTCTTT.

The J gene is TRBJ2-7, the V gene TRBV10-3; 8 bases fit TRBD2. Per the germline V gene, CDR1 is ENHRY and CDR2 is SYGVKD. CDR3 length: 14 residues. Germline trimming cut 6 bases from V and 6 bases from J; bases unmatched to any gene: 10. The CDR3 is CAIRAGTSTFEQYF. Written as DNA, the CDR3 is TGTGCCATCAGGGCCGGGACTAGTACGTTCGAGCAGTACTTC.